Listed here are 11 T cell receptor beta chains from one sample, sequenced in a study of T cells in Graves' hyperthyroidism and ophthalmopathy. RNA transcripts yielded amplified TCR beta CDR3 regions. HTBI primers drove first-round RT-PCR of the TCR CDR3. TCRdb re-called the multiplex PCR reads through MiXCR, storing one row per CDR3 protein. Of approximately 740,000 distinct CDR3 sequences detected, approximately 14% appear once; the ten largest clones hold roughly 10%. What was sequenced was blood. The source of these receptors is a woman under 30 with Graves' hyperthyroidism.

This clonotype was observed a handful of times. This chain joins TRBV10-3 and TRBJ1-4, with D possibly TRBD1 on 5 matching bases. This CDR3 comprises 14 residues. Germline V CDR1 and CDR2: ENHRY, SYGVKD. V gave up 3 bases and J gave up 8 bases, with 13 bases separating them. The CDR3: CAISDDEGEEKLFF. As DNA, the CDR3 is TGTGCCATCAGTGATGACGAAGGGGAGGAAAAACTGTTTTTT.

In its sample, this clonotype was seen many times. The J gene is TRBJ2-3, the V gene TRBV7-3; D is tentatively TRBD1 or TRBD2 (5 bases each). Trimming left V 0 bases short and J 0 bases short, with 19 bases between. Germline loops: CDR1 SGHTA, CDR2 FQGTGA. The CDR3 covers 19 residues. CDR3 sequence reads: CASSLTPWGSRDSTDTQYF. The CDR3 DNA follows: TGTGCCAGCAGCTTAACCCCCTGGGGGTCGAGGGATAGCACAGATACGCAGTATTTT. Full variable domain (outside the CDR3, taken from reference TRBV7-3 and TRBJ2-3): GAGVSQTPSNKVTEKGKYVELRCDPISGHTALYWYRQSLGQGPEFLIYFQGTGAADDSGLPNDRFFAVRPEGSVSTLKIQRTERGDSAVYLCASSLTPWGSRDSTDTQYFGPGTRLTVL.

This clonotype was observed many times. The CDR3 reads CASSLGGGGLTDTQYF. Written as DNA, the CDR3 is TGTGCCAGCAGTTTAGGGGGAGGGGGGCTCACAGATACGCAGTATTTT. This chain connects TRBV28 to TRBJ2-3; D may be TRBD2 (7 bases). Trimming cost V 2 bases and J 2 bases, with 14 bases left between them. The CDR3 extends over 16 amino acids. Germline CDR1 is MDHEN and CDR2 is SYDVKM.

With respect to this clonotype: Germline and junction disagree at one end, which may indicate a read error. This chain uses TRBV12-3 or TRBV12-4 with TRBJ1-3; 10 bases fit TRBD1. This CDR3 region has 14 residues. The CDR3 region has the DNA TGTGCCAGCAGTCCTGACAGGGGGCTACACACCGTATATTTT. Translated: CASSPDRGLHTVYF.

This clonotype was observed at least ten times. The chain joins TRBV11-1 to TRBJ2-3, with a weak D call TRBD2 (6 bases). Per the germline V gene, CDR1 is SGHAT and CDR2 is FQDESV (reference sequence). Between the trimmed V and J ends, which lost 2 bases and 2 bases, there was a span of 11 bases. This CDR3 has 15 amino acids. This CDR3 reads CASSLLIAATDTQYF. The CDR3 nucleotides read TGTGCCAGCAGCTTATTGATAGCGGCCACAGATACGCAGTATTTT.

V and J are TRBV5-6 and TRBJ2-7; possibly TRBD1 or TRBD2 for D (5 bases each). Germline-derived CDR1 and CDR2 are SGHDT and YYEEEE. Trimming removed 3 bases from V and 6 bases from J, with 13 bases in between. CDR3 size: 13 residues. CDR3: CASSSGLDGEQYF. CDR3 bases: TGTGCCAGCAGCTCGGGGCTAGATGGCGAGCAGTACTTC.

This clonotype occurred many times. CDR3 in DNA: TGTGCCAGCACCAGACCGGGACAGCACTATGGCTACACCTTC. Protein product: CASTRPGQHYGYTF. The gene calls are TRBV7-2 and TRBJ1-2, with 7 nucleotides matching TRBD1. Trimming cost V 7 bases and J 3 bases; bases outside gene matches: 8. The V gene's germline CDR1 is SGHTA and CDR2 FQGNSA. This CDR3 comprises 14 residues.

In regard to this clonotype: A read error may explain this, as a much larger clone is one base away. The V and J genes are TRBV5-6 and TRBJ2-7; D is possibly TRBD1 or TRBD2 (5 bases each). Germline V gene sequence: CDR1 SGHDT, CDR2 YYEEEE. The CDR3 sequence is 17 residues long. The V end was cut by 1 base, the J end by 2 bases, with 19 bases between. CDR3: CASSLLHGASFPYEQYF. CDR3 coding DNA: TGTGCCAGCAGCTTGCTGCACGGGGCTTCCTTCCCCTACGAGCAGTACTTC.

This clonotype was seen a few times. V and J are TRBV14 and TRBJ1-5, with D unresolved. The V end was cut by 6 bases, the J end by 1 base, with 13 bases between. The germline V gene has CDR1 SGHDN and CDR2 FVKESK. The CDR3 length is 15 residues. The DNA for the CDR3 is TGTGCCAGCAGTTGGGCCTCAAAAAGCAATCAGCCCCAGCATTTT. It codes for CASSWASKSNQPQHF.

With respect to this clonotype: A much larger clone sits a single nucleotide away, making a read error possible. V usage is TRBV27 and J usage is TRBJ2-6, with 7 positions matching TRBD1. This CDR3 contains 17 residues. V gave up 6 bases and J gave up 0 bases; unmatched junction bases: 8. Germline lookup yields CDR1 MNHEY and CDR2 SMNVEV (reference sequence). The CDR3 spells CASSSTGWASGANVLTF. The CDR3, as DNA: TGTGCCAGCAGCTCGACAGGGTGGGCCTCTGGGGCCAACGTCCTGACTTTC. The whole variable domain, remainder taken from reference TRBV27 and TRBJ2-6, is EAQVTQNPRYLITVTGKKLTVTCSQNMNHEYMSWYRQDPGLGLRQIYYSMNVEVTDKGDVPEGYKVSRKEKRNFPLILESPSPNQTSLYFCASSSTGWASGANVLTFGAGSRLTVL.

V is TRBV11-3 and J is TRBJ2-1, with 9 bases that match TRBD1. The germline V gene has CDR1 SGHNT and CDR2 YENEEA. The trim removed 7 bases at V and 6 bases at J, leaving 7 bases unmatched. This CDR3 has 14 amino acids. The chain's CDR3 is CASKGDRVVNEQFF. The CDR3 DNA is TGTGCCAGCAAAGGGGACAGGGTGGTCAATGAGCAGTTCTTC.